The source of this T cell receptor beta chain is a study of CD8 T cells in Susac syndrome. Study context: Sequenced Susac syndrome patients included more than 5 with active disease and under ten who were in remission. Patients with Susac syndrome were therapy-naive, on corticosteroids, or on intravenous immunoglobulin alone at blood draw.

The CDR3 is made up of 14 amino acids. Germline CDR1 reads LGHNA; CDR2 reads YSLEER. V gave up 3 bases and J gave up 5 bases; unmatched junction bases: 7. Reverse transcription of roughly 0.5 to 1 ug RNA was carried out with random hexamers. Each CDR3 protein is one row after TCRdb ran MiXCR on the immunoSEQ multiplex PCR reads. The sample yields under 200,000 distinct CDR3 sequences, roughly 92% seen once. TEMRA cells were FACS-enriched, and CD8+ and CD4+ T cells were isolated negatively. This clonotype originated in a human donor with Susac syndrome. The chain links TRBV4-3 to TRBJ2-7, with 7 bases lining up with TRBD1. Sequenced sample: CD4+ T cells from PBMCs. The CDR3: CASSQATGSDEQYF. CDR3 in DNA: TGCGCCAGCAGCCAGGCGACAGGGTCCGACGAGCAGTACTTC.